Listed below are T cell receptor beta chains from one sample, sequenced in a study of OX40 agonist ivuxolimab in advanced cancers. Produced via immunoSEQ multiplex PCR; TCRdb's table is partial and in-frame only. The sample holds around 100,000 clones, 90% seen once. The sequencing here drew on CD4+ or CD8+ T cells sorted from blood, taken in a trial of the OX40 agonist ivuxolimab. The receptors were gathered from an adult with an advanced solid tumor such as melanoma, head and neck, liver or kidney cancer. The CDR3 runs from the conserved cysteine through the conserved F or W. Each record gives: J gene, D gene, V gene, CDR3 protein, CDR3 DNA. The D gene is left open where the match is weak.

>TRBJ2-3|TRBD1|TRBV11-3
CASSGLTGGPDTQYF
TGTGCCAGCAGCGGACTGACAGGGGGCCCAGATACGCAGTATTTT
>TRBJ2-2|-|TRBV6-1
CASSAGTLNTGELFF
TGTGCCAGCAGCGCCGGGACTCTTAACACCGGGGAGCTGTTTTTT
>TRBJ2-3|TRBD2|TRBV2
CASGLAAGTDTQYF
TGTGCCAGCGGACTAGCGGCTGGCACAGATACGCAGTATTTT
>TRBJ1-6|-|TRBV19
CASSTTSSYNSPLHF
TGTGCCAGTAGTACGACTAGCTCCTATAATTCACCCCTCCACTTT
>TRBJ2-7|-|TRBV29-1
CSVEGGGGPPYEQYF
TGCAGCGTTGAAGGGGGCGGCGGCCCCCCCTACGAGCAGTACTTC
>TRBJ2-7|TRBD2|TRBV19
CASSPGRLAGYEQYF
TGTGCCAGTAGTCCGGGGAGACTAGCGGGCTACGAGCAGTACTTC
>TRBJ2-6|TRBD1|TRBV19
CASSTRTGLSGANVLTF
TGTGCCAGTAGTACCAGGACAGGACTCTCTGGGGCCAACGTCCTGACTTTC
>TRBJ1-5|-|TRBV28
CASSGGGPPGWAQHF
TGTGCCAGCAGCGGGGGGGGTCCGCCAGGGTGGGCCCAGCATTTT
>TRBJ2-5|-|TRBV11-1
CASSSGETQYF
TGTGCCAGCAGCTCTGGGGAGACCCAGTACTTC
>TRBJ2-7|TRBD2|TRBV10-2
CASSGGAYEQYF
TGCGCCAGCTCGGGGGGGGCCTACGAGCAGTACTTC
>TRBJ2-7|-|TRBV6-1
CASNSIQLTSYEQYF
TGTGCCAGCAACAGCATACAGTTAACCTCTTACGAGCAGTACTTC
>TRBJ2-7|TRBD1|TRBV20-1
CSARGGQGLLF
TGCAGTGCTAGGGGGGGACAGGGGCTTTTGTTC
>TRBJ1-6|-|TRBV30
CACRINSPLHF
TGTGCCTGCCGGATTAATTCACCCCTCCACTTT
>TRBJ2-1|-|TRBV6-1
CASSEITTINEQFF
TGTGCCAGCAGTGAAATAACGACCATCAATGAGCAGTTCTTC
>TRBJ2-3|-|TRBV7-8
CASSLVGPDTQYF
TGTGCCAGCAGCTTAGTTGGCCCAGATACGCAGTATTTT
>TRBJ1-4|TRBD1|TRBV6-1
CASSQDRGSNEKLFF
TGTGCCAGCAGCCAAGACAGGGGATCTAATGAAAAACTGTTTTTT
>TRBJ2-6|-|TRBV5-1
CASSFANSGANVLTF
TGCGCCAGCAGTTTTGCCAACTCTGGGGCCAACGTCCTGACTTTC
>TRBJ2-7|TRBD2|TRBV28
CASNTRGRDYEQYF
TGTGCCAGCAATACTCGCGGGAGGGATTACGAGCAGTACTTC
>TRBJ1-5|TRBD1|TRBV15
CATSGTAQGQPQHF
TGTGCCACCAGCGGGACAGCTCAGGGTCAGCCCCAGCATTTT
>TRBJ2-1|-|TRBV2
CASSPYRGTYNEQFF
TGTGCCAGCAGTCCCTACCGGGGCACCTACAATGAGCAGTTCTTC
>TRBJ1-2|-|TRBV6-6
CASSPTNYGYTF
TGTGCCAGCAGCCCGACTAACTATGGCTACACCTTC
>TRBJ2-1|-|TRBV5-1
CASSSTRLSYNEQFF
TGCGCCAGCAGTTCCACTAGACTCTCCTACAATGAGCAGTTCTTC
>TRBJ2-5|TRBD2|TRBV6-1
CAGSAQRGGLRETQYF
TGTGCCGGCAGTGCTCAGCGGGGGGGCCTTCGGGAGACCCAGTACTTC
>TRBJ1-1|-|TRBV5-1
CASSFSGPTDEAFF
TGCGCCAGCAGCTTTTCGGGCCCCACCGATGAAGCTTTCTTT
>TRBJ2-4|TRBD2|TRBV4-1
CASSQASGTGIQNIQYF
TGCGCCAGCAGCCAAGCAAGCGGGACGGGAATCCAGAACATTCAGTACTTC
>TRBJ2-3|-|TRBV2
CASSVGVTDTQYF
TGTGCCAGCAGTGTGGGCGTCACAGATACGCAGTATTTT
>TRBJ1-6|-|TRBV19
CASGWSGYNSPLHF
TGTGCCAGCGGTTGGTCCGGCTATAATTCACCCCTCCACTTT